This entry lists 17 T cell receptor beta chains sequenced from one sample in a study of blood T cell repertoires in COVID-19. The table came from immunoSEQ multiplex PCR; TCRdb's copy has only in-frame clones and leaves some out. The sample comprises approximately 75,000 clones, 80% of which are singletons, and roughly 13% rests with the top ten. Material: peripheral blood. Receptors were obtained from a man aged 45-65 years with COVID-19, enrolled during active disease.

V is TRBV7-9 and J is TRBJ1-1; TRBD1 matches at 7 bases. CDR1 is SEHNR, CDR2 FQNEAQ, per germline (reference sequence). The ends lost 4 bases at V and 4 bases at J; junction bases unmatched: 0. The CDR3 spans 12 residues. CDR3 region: CASSSGGTEAFF. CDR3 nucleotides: TGTGCCAGCAGCTCAGGGGGCACTGAAGCTTTCTTT.

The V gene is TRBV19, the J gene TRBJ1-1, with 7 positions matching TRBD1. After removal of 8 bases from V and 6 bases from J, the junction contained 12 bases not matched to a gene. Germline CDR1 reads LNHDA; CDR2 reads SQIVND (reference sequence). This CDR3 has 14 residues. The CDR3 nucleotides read TGTGCCAGTTACGACAGGGTCCGGTCCCCTGAAGCTTTCTTT. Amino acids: CASYDRVRSPEAFF.

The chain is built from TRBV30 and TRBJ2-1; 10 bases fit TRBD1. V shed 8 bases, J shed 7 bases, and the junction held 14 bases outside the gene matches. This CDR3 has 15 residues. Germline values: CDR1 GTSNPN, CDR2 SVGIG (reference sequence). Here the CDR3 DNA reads TGTGCCGGAGACTCGTGGGACAGGGGATCAAATGAGCAGTTCTTC. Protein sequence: CAGDSWDRGSNEQFF.

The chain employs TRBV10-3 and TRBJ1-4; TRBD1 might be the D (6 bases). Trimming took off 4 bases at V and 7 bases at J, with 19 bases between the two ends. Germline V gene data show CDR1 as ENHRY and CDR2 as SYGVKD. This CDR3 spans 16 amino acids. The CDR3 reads CAISGMAGDSGEKLFF. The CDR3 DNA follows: TGTGCCATCAGTGGGATGGCAGGGGATTCGGGTGAAAAACTGTTTTTT.

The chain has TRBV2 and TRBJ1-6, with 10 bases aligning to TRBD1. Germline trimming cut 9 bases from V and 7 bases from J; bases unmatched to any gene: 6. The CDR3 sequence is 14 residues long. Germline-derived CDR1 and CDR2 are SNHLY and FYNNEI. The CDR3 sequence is CASTRDRGNSPLHF. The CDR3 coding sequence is TGTGCCAGTACTAGGGACAGGGGAAATTCACCCCTCCACTTT.

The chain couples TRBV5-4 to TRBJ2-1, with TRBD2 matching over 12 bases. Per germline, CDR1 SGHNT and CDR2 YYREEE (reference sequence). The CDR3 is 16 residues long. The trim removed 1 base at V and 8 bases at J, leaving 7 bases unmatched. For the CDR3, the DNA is TGTGCCAGCAGCTTGACACTAGCGGGAGGCAGCGATGAGCAGTTCTTC. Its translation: CASSLTLAGGSDEQFF.

The CDR3 coding sequence is TGTGCCAGCAACCCTGAACCAACGGGTGCTTTCTTT. Residues: CASNPEPTGAFF. The V gene is TRBV2, the J gene TRBJ1-1; no firm D call. V lost 7 bases, J lost 11 bases, and 17 bases lay in between. This CDR3 spans 12 amino acids. Looked up from germline, CDR1 is SNHLY and CDR2 is FYNNEI.

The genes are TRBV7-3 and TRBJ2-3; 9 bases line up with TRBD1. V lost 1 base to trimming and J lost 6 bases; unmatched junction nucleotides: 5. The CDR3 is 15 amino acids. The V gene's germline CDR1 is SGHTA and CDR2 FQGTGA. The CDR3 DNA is TGTGCCAGCAGCTTAAAGGGACAGGGTCCGGATACGCAGTATTTT. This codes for CASSLKGQGPDTQYF.

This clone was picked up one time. CDR3: CASSQVGSEGSQPQHF. The CDR3, as DNA: TGTGCCAGCAGCCAAGTTGGGTCGGAAGGGAGTCAGCCCCAGCATTTT. V gene TRBV4-2 combines with J gene TRBJ1-5; D not certain. Per germline, CDR1 LGHNA and CDR2 YNFKEQ. Between the trimmed V and J ends, which lost 1 base and 6 bases, there was a span of 16 bases. This CDR3 contains 16 residues.

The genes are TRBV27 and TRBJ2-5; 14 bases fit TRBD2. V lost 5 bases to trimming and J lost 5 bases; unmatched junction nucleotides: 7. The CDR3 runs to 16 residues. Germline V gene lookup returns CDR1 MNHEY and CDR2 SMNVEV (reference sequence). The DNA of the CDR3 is TGTGCCAGCAGTCTACGACTAGCGGGAGGGCCTGAGACCCAGTACTTC. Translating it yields CASSLRLAGGPETQYF.

CDR3 in amino acids: CASSLGLSLENEQFF. The CDR3 DNA sequence: TGTGCCAGCAGCCTGGGACTAAGTCTGGAGAATGAGCAGTTCTTC. V is TRBV7-9 and J is TRBJ2-1, with TRBD2 matching 7 bases. Germline lookup yields CDR1 SEHNR and CDR2 FQNEAQ (reference sequence). The CDR3 loop spans 15 amino acids. J lost 7 bases, V lost 5 bases, and 11 bases had no gene match.

The CDR3 spells CASSLAGRGTEAFF. CDR3 nucleotides: TGTGCCAGCAGCTTGGCCGGGCGGGGCACTGAAGCTTTCTTT. V is TRBV7-3 and J is TRBJ1-1, with no clear D. Germline lookup yields CDR1 SGHTA and CDR2 FQGTGA. The CDR3 runs 14 residues. Trimming took off 3 bases at V and 4 bases at J, with 12 bases between the two ends.

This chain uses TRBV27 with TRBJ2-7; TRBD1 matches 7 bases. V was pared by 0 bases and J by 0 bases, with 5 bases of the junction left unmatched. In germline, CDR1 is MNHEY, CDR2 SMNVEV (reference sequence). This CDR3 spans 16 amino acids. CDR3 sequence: CASSLSTGTVSYEQYF. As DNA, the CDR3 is TGTGCCAGCAGTTTATCGACAGGGACGGTCTCCTACGAGCAGTACTTC.

CDR3 bases: TGCGCCAGCAGCTCAGGACTAGCGCCCAATGAGCAGTTCTTC. Amino acids: CASSSGLAPNEQFF. V gene TRBV5-1 combines with J gene TRBJ2-1, with 9 bases identical to TRBD2. Unmatched junction bases numbered 4, after V lost 3 bases and J lost 6 bases. The CDR3 length is 14 residues. Germline V gives CDR1 SGHRS, CDR2 YFSETQ.

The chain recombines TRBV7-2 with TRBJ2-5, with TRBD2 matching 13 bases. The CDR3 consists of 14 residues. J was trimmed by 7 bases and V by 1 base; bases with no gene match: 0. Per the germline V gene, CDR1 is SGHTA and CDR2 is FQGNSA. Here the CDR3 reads CASSLGTSGGTQYF. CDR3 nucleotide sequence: TGTGCCAGCAGCTTAGGGACTAGCGGGGGGACCCAGTACTTC. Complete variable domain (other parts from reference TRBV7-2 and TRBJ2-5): GAGVSQSPSNKVTEKGKDVELRCDPISGHTALYWYRQSLGQGLEFLIYFQGNSAPDKSGLPSDRFSAERTGGSVSTLTIQRTQQEDSAVYLCASSLGTSGGTQYFGPGTRLLVL.

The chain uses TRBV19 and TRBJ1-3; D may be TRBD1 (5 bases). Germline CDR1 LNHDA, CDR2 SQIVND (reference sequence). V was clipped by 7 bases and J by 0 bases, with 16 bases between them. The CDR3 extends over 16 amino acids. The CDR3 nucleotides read TGTGCCAGTAAACCCGGGACTCACAGCTCTGGAAACACCATATATTTT. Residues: CASKPGTHSSGNTIYF. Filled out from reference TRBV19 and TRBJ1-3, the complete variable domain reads DGGITQSPKYLFRKEGQNVTLSCEQNLNHDAMYWYRQDPGQGLRLIYYSQIVNDFQKGDIAEGYSVSREKKESFPLTVTSAQKNPTAFYLCASKPGTHSSGNTIYFGEGSWLTVV.

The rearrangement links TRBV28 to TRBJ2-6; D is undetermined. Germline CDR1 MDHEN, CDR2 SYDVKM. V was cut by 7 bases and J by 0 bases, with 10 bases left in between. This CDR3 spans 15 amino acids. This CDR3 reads CASKISLSGANVLTF. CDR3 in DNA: TGTGCCAGCAAAATATCCCTCTCTGGGGCCAACGTCCTGACTTTC.